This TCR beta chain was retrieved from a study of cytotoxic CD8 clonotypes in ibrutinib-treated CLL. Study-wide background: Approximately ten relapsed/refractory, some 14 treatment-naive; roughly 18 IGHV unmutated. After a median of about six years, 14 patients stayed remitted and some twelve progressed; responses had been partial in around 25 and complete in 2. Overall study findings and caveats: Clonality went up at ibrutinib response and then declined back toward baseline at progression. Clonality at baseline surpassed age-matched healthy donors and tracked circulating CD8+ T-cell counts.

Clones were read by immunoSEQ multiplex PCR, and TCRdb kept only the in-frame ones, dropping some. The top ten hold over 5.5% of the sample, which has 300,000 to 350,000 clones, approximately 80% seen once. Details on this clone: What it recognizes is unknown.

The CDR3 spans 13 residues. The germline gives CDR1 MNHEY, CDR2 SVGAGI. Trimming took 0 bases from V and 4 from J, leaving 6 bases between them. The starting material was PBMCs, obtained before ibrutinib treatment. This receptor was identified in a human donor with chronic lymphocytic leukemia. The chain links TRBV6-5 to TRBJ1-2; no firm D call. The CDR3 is CASSYSYSYGYTF. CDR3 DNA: TGTGCCAGCAGTTACTCGTACAGCTATGGCTACACCTTC.